This T cell receptor (beta chain) emerged from a study of post-analysis software for immune sequencing data. Study-wide findings and caveats: People with multiple sclerosis had a significantly lower normalized Chao1 diversity than controls did. Patients had higher frequencies than controls of about 5 TRBV segments, including TRBV5-6, TRBV5-1 and TRBV20-1.

This clonotype was detected only a few times. Antigen specificity is unknown. V was pared by 10 bases and J by 0 bases, with 18 bases between. Germline V gene sequence: CDR1 MNHEY, CDR2 SVGAGI. The CDR3 covers 15 residues. Sequencing libraries made from TCR beta cDNA carried unique molecular identifiers. Each CDR3 protein is one row after TCRdb ran MiXCR on the PCR reads. Of roughly 200,000 distinct CDR3 sequences listed, 29% were seen once; the top ten hold more than 3%. This receptor was identified in a girl aged 2 to 17 with multiple sclerosis. The sample taken for sequencing was blood. The V gene is TRBV6-5, the J gene TRBJ1-1; D not certain. CDR3 sequence: CATSLQFVLNTEAFF. Written as DNA, the CDR3 is TGTGCCACTTCATTACAGTTCGTCCTGAACACTGAAGCTTTCTTT.